This entry concerns a single T cell receptor (beta chain). The antigen is undetermined. The PCR was carried out with 60 Vbeta primers and 13 Jbeta primers. Measured with immunoSEQ multiplex PCR; TCRdb has only the in-frame clones, and not every one. Among around 60,000 clones listed, 75% were seen once. The data are from a study of cytomegalovirus exposure and HLA in healthy donors. Findings and limits, study-wide: Among CMV-associated TCR beta chains, most appeared HLA-restricted in a later analysis. It was reportedly the case that the classifier diagnosed cytomegalovirus status with high specificity and sensitivity.

V trimming: 4 bases; J trimming: 5 bases; junction bases outside the gene matches: 1. The CDR3 consists of 12 residues. From germline, CDR1 is SEHNR and CDR2 FQNEAQ (reference sequence). The TCR was taken from a woman in her thirties or forties in good health and CMV-seropositive. The chain couples TRBV7-9 to TRBJ2-7, with 8 nucleotides matching TRBD1. Sequenced material: PBMCs. The DNA for the CDR3 is TGTGCCAGCAGCTGGACAGGGCACGAGCAGTACTTC. Translated, it gives CASSWTGHEQYF.